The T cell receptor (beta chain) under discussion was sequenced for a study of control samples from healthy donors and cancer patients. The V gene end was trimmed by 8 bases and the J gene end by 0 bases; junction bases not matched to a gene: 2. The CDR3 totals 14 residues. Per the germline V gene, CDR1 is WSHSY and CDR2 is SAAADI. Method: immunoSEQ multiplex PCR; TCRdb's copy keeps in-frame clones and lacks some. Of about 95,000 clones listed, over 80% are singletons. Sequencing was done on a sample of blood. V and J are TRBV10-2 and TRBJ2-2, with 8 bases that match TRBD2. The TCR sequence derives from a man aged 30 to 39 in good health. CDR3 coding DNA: TGCGCCAGCCGGGGGGGAACGAACACCGGGGAGCTGTTTTTT. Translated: CASRGGTNTGELFF.